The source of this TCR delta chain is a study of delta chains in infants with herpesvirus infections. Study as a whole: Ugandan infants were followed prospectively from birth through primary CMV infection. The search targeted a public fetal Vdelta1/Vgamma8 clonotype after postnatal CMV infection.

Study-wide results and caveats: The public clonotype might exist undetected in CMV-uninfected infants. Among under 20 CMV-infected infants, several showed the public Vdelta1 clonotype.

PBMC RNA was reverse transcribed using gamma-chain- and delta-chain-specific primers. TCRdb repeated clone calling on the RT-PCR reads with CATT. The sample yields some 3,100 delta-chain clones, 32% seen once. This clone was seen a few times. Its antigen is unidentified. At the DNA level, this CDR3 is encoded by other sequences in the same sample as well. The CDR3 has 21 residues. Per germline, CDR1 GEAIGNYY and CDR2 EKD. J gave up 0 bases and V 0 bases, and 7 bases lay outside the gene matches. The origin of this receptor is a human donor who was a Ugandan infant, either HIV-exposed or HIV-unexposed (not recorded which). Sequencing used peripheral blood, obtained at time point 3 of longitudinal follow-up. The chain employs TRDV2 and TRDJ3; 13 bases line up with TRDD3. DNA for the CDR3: TGTGCCTGTGACACCGTACTGGGGGATACGCGCGGCTCCTGGGACACCCGACAGATGTTTTTC. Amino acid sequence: CACDTVLGDTRGSWDTRQMFF.